The source of this TCR beta chain is a study of cytomegalovirus exposure and HLA in healthy donors. About the research overall: Previous work identified 120 million or so unique TCR beta sequences from about 179 million T cells. Overall study findings and caveats: In a later analysis, HLA-associated beta chains showed higher expansion and lower generation probabilities than comparable chains. A reported reduction in N-insertions relative to the approximately 640-donor mean was seen in an Asian-associated ancestry cluster in a later analysis.

Germline V gene lookup returns CDR1 SGHNT and CDR2 YYREEE (reference sequence). The CDR3 is 13 amino acids. After removal of 4 bases from V and 9 bases from J, the junction contained 9 bases not matched to a gene. About this clone itself: Its antigen is unidentified.

Primers included in the PCR were 60 Vbeta and 13 Jbeta primers. TCRdb's copy holds only in-frame clones and misses some; the assay was immunoSEQ multiplex PCR. The sample holds around 150,000 clones; around 77% are singletons and the top ten take 1.3% to 1.5%. The specimen sequenced was PBMCs. The receptor was derived from a woman in her thirties in good health and CMV-seronegative. V is TRBV5-4 and J is TRBJ1-1; TRBD1 aligns across 7 bases. CDR3 amino acids: CASSPPGQNKAFF. For the CDR3, the DNA is TGTGCCAGCAGCCCCCCGGGACAGAATAAAGCTTTCTTT.